This paragraph reports one T cell receptor beta chain. What it recognizes is unknown. The treatment is: oral pan-JAK inhibitor, 5-10 mg twice daily. After isolation, RNA underwent reverse transcription to generate cDNA as the sequencing template. Measured with immunoSEQ multiplex PCR; TCRdb has only the in-frame clones, and not every one. The sample contains 130,000 to 150,000 clones, roughly 82% of which appear only once. These data are taken from a study of CD8+ T cells in alopecia areata. General observations from the study: Sequence data from scalp samples additionally include resident alphabeta T cells of normal skin.

The V gene's germline CDR1 is SQVTM and CDR2 ANQGSEA. The V segment lost 6 bases and the J segment 4 bases; nucleotides outside the gene matches: 10. The CDR3 sequence is 14 residues long. The sample was CD8+ T cells sorted from blood, taken at week 4, from a patient treated with tofacitinib. The chain is built from TRBV29-1 and TRBJ2-5; 8 nucleotides line up with TRBD1. This clonotype originated in a human donor with alopecia areata. This chain's CDR3 is CSVEPPGTGETQYF. DNA for the CDR3: TGCAGCGTAGAGCCTCCTGGGACAGGAGAGACCCAGTACTTC.